The rows below give T cell receptor beta chains drawn from one sample of a study of vaccination effects on CD4 cells after COVID-19. Their target antigens are unknown. Clones were sequenced by immunoSEQ multiplex PCR, and TCRdb holds only the in-frame ones, with some missing. The repertoire consists of roughly 25,000 clones, with roughly 70% occurring once and the leading ten covering more than 3%. The sample here was CD4+ T cells from PBMCs cultured with SARS-CoV-2 spike peptides, taken before COVID-19 vaccination. Receptor source: a human donor who received a COVID-19 vaccine. The CDR3 runs from the conserved cysteine through the conserved F or W. D genes are given only for firm matches. Clone size is shown for a subset of rows, as once, few, many or a class of expanded clone.

j_gene,abundance,v_gene,d_gene,CDR3aa,CDR3nt
TRBJ2-2,-,TRBV2,-,CASSESLGTTGELFF,TGTGCCAGCAGTGAATCTCTGGGTACCACCGGGGAGCTGTTTTTT
TRBJ2-5,-,TRBV19,-,CASSTVLGETQYF,TGTGCCAGTAGTACTGTCTTAGGGGAGACCCAGTACTTC
TRBJ2-5,-,TRBV19,TRBD1,CASSVGQGRETQYF,TGTGCCAGTAGTGTGGGACAGGGTAGGGAGACCCAGTACTTC
TRBJ1-1,-,TRBV6-1,-,CASSDPRGGTEAFF,TGTGCCAGCAGTGACCCACGGGGAGGAACTGAAGCTTTCTTT
TRBJ2-5,-,TRBV30,-,CAWSAGDKETQYF,TGTGCCTGGAGTGCGGGGGATAAAGAGACCCAGTACTTC
TRBJ2-7,-,TRBV2,TRBD2,CASREAGGLHEQYF,TGTGCCAGCAGGGAAGCGGGAGGGCTTCACGAGCAGTACTTC
TRBJ2-5,once,TRBV30,-,CAWSVSETQYF,TGTGCCTGGAGTGTGTCCGAGACCCAGTACTTC
TRBJ2-7,-,TRBV6-5,-,CASRLTGDYEQYF,TGTGCCAGCAGACTGACGGGAGACTACGAGCAGTACTTC
TRBJ2-2,-,TRBV27,TRBD2,CASTASGSGGELFF,TGTGCCAGCACCGCGAGCGGGAGCGGCGGGGAGCTGTTTTTT
TRBJ1-1,-,TRBV21-1,-,CASTSGNTEAFF,TGTGCCAGCACCTCTGGGAACACTGAAGCTTTCTTT
TRBJ1-1,-,TRBV6-2/TRBV6-3,-,CASSPGTLHRVGTEAFF,TGTGCCAGCAGTCCCGGGACGCTCCACAGGGTGGGCACTGAAGCTTTCTTT
TRBJ2-7,few,TRBV6-6,-,CASSYSVPISYEQYF,TGTGCCAGCAGTTACTCCGTTCCGATTTCCTACGAGCAGTACTTC
TRBJ2-7,few,TRBV11-2,-,CASSQLLSRHKPSYEQYF,TGTGCCAGCAGCCAGCTCCTATCGAGGCACAAGCCCTCCTACGAGCAGTACTTC
TRBJ2-3,-,TRBV4-1,TRBD2,CASSQGSGSADTQYF,TGCGCCAGCAGCCAAGGTAGCGGGAGCGCAGATACGCAGTATTTT
TRBJ1-2,-,TRBV4-2,-,CASSQDRFGSNEYGYTF,TGTGCCAGCAGCCAAGATAGGTTCGGGTCGAACGAGTATGGCTACACCTTC
TRBJ2-1,-,TRBV7-9,TRBD2,CASSPGGGYVNEQFF,TGTGCCAGCAGCCCTGGCGGGGGGTATGTCAATGAGCAGTTCTTC
TRBJ1-2,-,TRBV5-1,-,CASSNGQLDYGYTF,TGCGCCAGCAGCAACGGACAGCTCGACTATGGCTACACCTTC
TRBJ1-6,-,TRBV19,TRBD1,CASSIFRGQGDSPLHF,TGTGCCAGTAGTATATTCAGGGGACAGGGAGATTCACCCCTCCACTTT
TRBJ1-5,few,TRBV4-1,-,CASSQEGRTPQHF,TGCGCCAGCAGCCAAGAGGGGCGGACGCCCCAGCATTTT
TRBJ2-3,-,TRBV12-3/TRBV12-4,-,CASSLGDADTQYF,TGTGCCAGCAGTTTGGGCGATGCAGATACGCAGTATTTT
TRBJ2-5,few,TRBV6-5,-,CASTRTGFQETQYF,TGTGCCAGCACCAGAACAGGGTTCCAAGAGACCCAGTACTTC
TRBJ2-5,-,TRBV25-1,TRBD1,CASSEHRGTQETQYF,TGTGCCAGCAGTGAGCACAGGGGTACCCAAGAGACCCAGTACTTC
TRBJ1-5,-,TRBV18,-,CASSPDRNQPQHF,TGTGCCAGCTCACCTGACAGAAATCAGCCCCAGCATTTT
TRBJ2-1,-,TRBV7-9,-,CASSLAMSRFDEQFF,TGTGCCAGCAGCTTAGCGATGTCGAGATTCGATGAGCAGTTCTTC
TRBJ1-1,-,TRBV5-6,TRBD1,CASSLSGTGPTEAFF,TGTGCCAGCAGCCTATCCGGGACAGGGCCCACTGAAGCTTTCTTT
TRBJ2-1,few,TRBV5-4,-,CASSLGGSGSYNEQFF,TGTGCCAGCAGCTTGGGAGGGTCAGGCTCCTACAATGAGCAGTTCTTC
TRBJ2-5,-,TRBV18,-,CASSPPARAETQYF,TGTGCCAGCTCACCGCCTGCTAGGGCAGAGACCCAGTACTTC
TRBJ1-4,once,TRBV5-1,-,CASRYGVGEKLFF,TGCGCCAGCAGATACGGAGTTGGTGAAAAACTGTTTTTT
TRBJ2-3,-,TRBV19,TRBD1,CASSGDRTTLKTRDTQYF,TGTGCCAGTAGTGGGGACAGAACAACCCTTAAAACACGAGATACGCAGTATTTT
TRBJ2-2,-,TRBV10-2,-,CASSRVTGGTGELFF,TGCGCCAGCAGTCGGGTGACAGGCGGAACCGGGGAGCTGTTTTTT
TRBJ1-5,-,TRBV6-5,TRBD1,CASSNRDSYQPQHF,TGTGCCAGCAGTAACCGGGACAGTTATCAGCCCCAGCATTTT
TRBJ2-3,-,TRBV24-1,TRBD1,CATSDRGTGARYRSTDTQYF,TGTGCCACCAGTGACCGGGGGACAGGGGCGCGGTACAGATCAACGGATACGCAGTATTTT
TRBJ2-5,-,TRBV7-9,-,CASSFRGPVQETQYF,TGTGCCAGCAGCTTTAGGGGCCCGGTCCAAGAGACCCAGTACTTC
TRBJ1-2,-,TRBV24-1,TRBD1,CATSRKDRAHGYTF,TGTGCCACCAGTCGAAAAGACAGGGCCCATGGCTACACCTTC
TRBJ2-1,-,TRBV2,-,CASSVMGLANTMSYNEQFF,TGTGCCAGCAGTGTAATGGGGTTAGCGAATACGATGTCCTACAATGAGCAGTTCTTC
TRBJ2-3,-,TRBV6-4,TRBD2,CASRPTSGGRDTQYF,TGTGCCAGCAGGCCGACTAGCGGGGGCAGGGATACGCAGTATTTT
TRBJ1-3,-,TRBV3-1/TRBV3-2,-,CASSQAYSGNTIYF,TGTGCCAGCAGCCAAGCCTACTCTGGAAACACCATATATTTT
TRBJ2-1,-,TRBV6-1,TRBD2,CASSARTSGRAYNEQFF,TGTGCCAGCAGTGCCCGGACTAGCGGGAGGGCTTACAATGAGCAGTTCTTC
TRBJ1-1,-,TRBV5-1,-,CASNTPPDSNTEAFF,TGCGCCAGCAATACACCCCCTGACAGCAACACTGAAGCTTTCTTT
TRBJ2-7,once,TRBV6-5,-,CASSYQGGEQYF,TGTGCCAGCAGTTACCAGGGTGGCGAGCAGTACTTC
TRBJ2-1,-,TRBV7-9,TRBD1,CASRLVGQGPNEQFF,TGTGCCAGCAGATTAGTGGGACAGGGTCCCAATGAGCAGTTCTTC
TRBJ2-5,-,TRBV5-1,TRBD2,CASSFNSNSGAYQETQYF,TGCGCCAGCAGCTTCAACAGTAATAGCGGGGCGTACCAAGAGACCCAGTACTTC
TRBJ1-5,-,TRBV14,-,CASSSLPSRRTKSNQPQHF,TGTGCCAGCAGCAGCCTACCCTCCCGACGAACCAAAAGCAATCAGCCCCAGCATTTT
TRBJ2-1,-,TRBV2,-,CASSEGLANEQFF,TGTGCCAGCAGTGAGGGCCTGGCAAATGAGCAGTTCTTC
TRBJ2-5,-,TRBV5-6,-,CASSRIETQYF,TGTGCCAGCAGCCGGATAGAGACCCAGTACTTC
TRBJ1-5,-,TRBV2,-,CASRFYSNQPQHF,TGTGCCAGCAGGTTTTATAGCAATCAGCCCCAGCATTTT
TRBJ2-1,-,TRBV7-6,-,CASSPLQNEQFF,TGTGCCAGCAGCCCCCTTCAGAATGAGCAGTTCTTC
TRBJ2-1,-,TRBV4-1,TRBD2,CASKVRAGVGNEQFF,TGCGCCAGCAAAGTTCGGGCGGGAGTTGGAAATGAGCAGTTCTTC
TRBJ2-1,-,TRBV11-2,-,CASSLYGGNEQFF,TGTGCCAGCAGCTTATATGGGGGGAATGAGCAGTTCTTC
TRBJ1-1,-,TRBV6-5,-,CASSSPATANTEAFF,TGTGCCAGCAGTTCTCCAGCCACGGCGAACACTGAAGCTTTCTTT